The clone carrying this T cell receptor (beta chain) occurred once. The sample is drawn from a study of T cell changes during pregnancy in multiple sclerosis. Here immunoSEQ multiplex PCR was the method, and the copy in TCRdb shows in-frame clones only, minus some. Seen here are about 110,000 clones, just under 95% observed once, and the top ten hold approximately 1.5%. This CDR3 is 17 amino acids long. The V gene end was trimmed by 3 bases and the J gene end by 7 bases; junction bases not matched to a gene: 13. Germline CDR1 and CDR2: LNHDA and SQIVND (reference sequence). This rearrangement joins TRBV19 to TRBJ2-4; the match to TRBD2 covers 9 bases. The clonotype originates from a female donor with multiple sclerosis, enrolled in a pregnancy study. The sample in question was peripheral blood, obtained after pregnancy. The CDR3 DNA reads TGTGCCAGTAGTATCTCCACCGGGACTAGCCTAGTTAACATTCAGTACTTC. Its protein is CASSISTGTSLVNIQYF.